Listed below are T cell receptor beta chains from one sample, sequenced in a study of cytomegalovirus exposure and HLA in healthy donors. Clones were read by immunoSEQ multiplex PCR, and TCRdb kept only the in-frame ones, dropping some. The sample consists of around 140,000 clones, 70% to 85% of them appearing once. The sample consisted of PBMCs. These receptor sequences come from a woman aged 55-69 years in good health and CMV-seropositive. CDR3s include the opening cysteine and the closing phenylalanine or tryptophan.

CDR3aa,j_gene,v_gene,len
CASSFTGTGGNTIYF,TRBJ1-3,TRBV28,15
CASSWGQGWVGELFF,TRBJ2-2,TRBV27,15
CASKQDYNQPQHF,TRBJ1-5,TRBV2,13
CASRLARRGYGANVLTF,TRBJ2-6,TRBV12-2,17
CASSLGGGLAPFYEQYF,TRBJ2-7,TRBV5-8,17
CAWSTGTSTYTDTQYF,TRBJ2-3,TRBV30,16
CASSLQAGVSYEQYF,TRBJ2-7,TRBV19,15
CASSASGANYGYTF,TRBJ1-2,TRBV27,14
CASSHQADTQYF,TRBJ2-3,TRBV11-3,12
CSVVGGAAYEQYF,TRBJ2-7,TRBV29-1,13
CASSISGGRGHYGYTF,TRBJ1-2,TRBV19,16
CASSLDFLSDTQYF,TRBJ2-3,TRBV6-5,14
CATWRLTGGKANTEAFF,TRBJ1-1,TRBV5-6,17
CASSIQGDQPQHF,TRBJ1-5,TRBV19,13
CASGFSGLAGVLSSYNEQFF,TRBJ2-1,TRBV12-5,20
CASSQDKGQFYGYTF,TRBJ1-2,TRBV4-1,15
CASSPNPDRGGAGELFF,TRBJ2-2,TRBV18,17
CASSQEGGGGNQPQHF,TRBJ1-5,TRBV4-2,16
CASRARTGLTKQETQYF,TRBJ2-5,TRBV7-2,17
CASSLGLAGGNEQFF,TRBJ2-1,TRBV18,15
CASSEGQGAQPQHF,TRBJ1-5,TRBV6-6,14
CASSSRTGASFSYEQYF,TRBJ2-7,TRBV27,17
CASSLSGVRPEAFF,TRBJ1-1,TRBV6-5,14
CASSYTGAGPQHF,TRBJ1-5,TRBV2,13
CASSGLYSVSYEQYF,TRBJ2-7,TRBV2,15
CASTDRPNYGYTF,TRBJ1-2,TRBV19,13
CASSLVKGAEYEQYF,TRBJ2-7,TRBV7-2,15
CASSSSQTGWSVAFF,TRBJ1-1,TRBV6-6,15
CASSDPTQWPQHF,TRBJ1-5,TRBV2,13
CASSPVKGSETQYF,TRBJ2-5,TRBV7-2,14
CASSLSWGSNYGYTF,TRBJ1-2,TRBV7-2,15
CASSIGREPGELFF,TRBJ2-2,TRBV11-3,14
CAWSLQGNSPLHF,TRBJ1-6,TRBV30,13
CASSQDRQSYEQYF,TRBJ2-7,TRBV4-2,14
CASRGAGKTSGGGEQYF,TRBJ2-7,TRBV4-1,17
CASSRRGTSGDGEDTQYF,TRBJ2-3,TRBV4-1,18
CASSPGQIYEQYF,.,TRBV5-6,13
CATSRGWEGGKTDTQYF,TRBJ2-3,TRBV15,17